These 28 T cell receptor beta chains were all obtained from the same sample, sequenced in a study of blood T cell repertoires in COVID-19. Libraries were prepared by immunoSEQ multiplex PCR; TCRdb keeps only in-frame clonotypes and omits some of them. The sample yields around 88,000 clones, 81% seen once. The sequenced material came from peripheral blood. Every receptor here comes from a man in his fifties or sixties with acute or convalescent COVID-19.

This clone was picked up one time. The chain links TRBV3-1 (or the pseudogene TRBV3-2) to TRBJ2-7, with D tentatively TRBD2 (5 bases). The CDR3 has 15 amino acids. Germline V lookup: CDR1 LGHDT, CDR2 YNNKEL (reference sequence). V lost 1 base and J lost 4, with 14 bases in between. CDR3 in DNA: TGTGCCAGCAGCCAAGGCTCAACGGGGAAATACGAGCAGTACTTC. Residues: CASSQGSTGKYEQYF.

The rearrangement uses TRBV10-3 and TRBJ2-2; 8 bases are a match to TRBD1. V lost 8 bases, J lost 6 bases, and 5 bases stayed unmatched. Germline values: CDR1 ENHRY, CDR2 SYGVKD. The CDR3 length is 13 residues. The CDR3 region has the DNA TGTGCCATCTCGGACAGGGATGCCGGGGAGCTGTTTTTT. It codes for CAISDRDAGELFF.

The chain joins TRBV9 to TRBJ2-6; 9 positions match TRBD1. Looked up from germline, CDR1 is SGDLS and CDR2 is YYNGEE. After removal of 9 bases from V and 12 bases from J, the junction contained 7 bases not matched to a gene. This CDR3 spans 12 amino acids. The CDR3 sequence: CATSGTGSVLTF. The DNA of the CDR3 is TGTGCCACCTCCGGGACAGGGAGCGTCCTGACTTTC.

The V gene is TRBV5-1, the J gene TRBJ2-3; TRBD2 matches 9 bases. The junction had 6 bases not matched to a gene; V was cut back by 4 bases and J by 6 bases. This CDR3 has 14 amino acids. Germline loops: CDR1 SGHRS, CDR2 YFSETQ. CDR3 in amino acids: CASSEVAGVDTQYF. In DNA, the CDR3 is TGCGCCAGCAGCGAGGTAGCGGGAGTGGATACGCAGTATTTT.

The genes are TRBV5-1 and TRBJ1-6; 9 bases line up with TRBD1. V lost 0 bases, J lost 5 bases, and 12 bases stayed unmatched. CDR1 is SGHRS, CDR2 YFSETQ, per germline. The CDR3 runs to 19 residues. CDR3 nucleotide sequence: TGCGCCAGCAGCTTGGTCTTGGGGACAGGGCTCGCCGATAATTCACCCCTCCACTTT. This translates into CASSLVLGTGLADNSPLHF.

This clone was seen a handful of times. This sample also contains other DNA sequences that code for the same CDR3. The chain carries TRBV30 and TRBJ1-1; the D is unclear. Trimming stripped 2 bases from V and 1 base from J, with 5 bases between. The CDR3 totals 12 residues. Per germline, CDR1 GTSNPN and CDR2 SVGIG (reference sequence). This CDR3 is CAWSRENTEAFF. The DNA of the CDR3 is TGTGCCTGGAGTCGGGAGAACACTGAAGCTTTCTTT.

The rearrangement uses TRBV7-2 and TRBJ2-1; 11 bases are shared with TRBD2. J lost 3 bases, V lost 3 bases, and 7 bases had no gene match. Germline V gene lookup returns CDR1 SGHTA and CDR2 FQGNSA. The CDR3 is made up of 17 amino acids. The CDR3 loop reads CASSFTSGRPVYNEQFF. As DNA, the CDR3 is TGTGCCAGCAGCTTCACTAGCGGGAGACCCGTCTACAATGAGCAGTTCTTC.

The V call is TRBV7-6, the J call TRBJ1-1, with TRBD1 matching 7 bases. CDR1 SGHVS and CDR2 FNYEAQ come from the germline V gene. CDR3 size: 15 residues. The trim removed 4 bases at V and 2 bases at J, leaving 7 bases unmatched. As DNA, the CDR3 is TGTGCCAGCAGCTCCCCAGGGGGACAAAACACTGAAGCTTTCTTT. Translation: CASSSPGGQNTEAFF.

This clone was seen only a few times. The chain's CDR3 is CSVGDYLRAGNNEQYF. DNA of the CDR3: TGCAGCGTTGGGGACTATTTAAGAGCGGGGAACAACGAGCAGTACTTC. The chain has TRBV29-1 and TRBJ2-7; the match to TRBD2 covers 7 bases. This CDR3 contains 16 residues. Germline loops: CDR1 SQVTM, CDR2 ANQGSEA. Losses at the gene ends were 4 bases for V and 5 bases for J; bases not matched to a gene: 17.

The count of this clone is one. The CDR3 DNA follows: TGTGCCAGCAGCGAAGGGACTAGCCCAGCCTACGAGCAGTACTTC. Its protein is CASSEGTSPAYEQYF. J is TRBJ2-7 and V is TRBV5-4; TRBD2 aligns across 9 bases. Germline assignment: CDR1 SGHNT and CDR2 YYREEE (reference sequence). This CDR3 region has 15 residues. V lost 4 bases and J lost 2; bases outside the gene matches: 7.

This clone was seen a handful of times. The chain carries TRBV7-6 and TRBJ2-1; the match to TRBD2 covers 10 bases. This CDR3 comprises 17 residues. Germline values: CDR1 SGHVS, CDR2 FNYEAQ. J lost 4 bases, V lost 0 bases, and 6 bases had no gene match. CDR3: CASSLAAVAGGYNEQFF. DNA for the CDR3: TGTGCCAGCAGCTTAGCGGCGGTAGCGGGGGGTTACAATGAGCAGTTCTTC.

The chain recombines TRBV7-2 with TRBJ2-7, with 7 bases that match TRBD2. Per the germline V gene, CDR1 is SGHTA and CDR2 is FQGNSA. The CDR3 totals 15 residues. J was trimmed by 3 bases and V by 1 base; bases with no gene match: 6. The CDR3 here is CASSLGSSGRYEQYF. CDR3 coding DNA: TGTGCCAGCAGCTTAGGGTCTAGCGGACGCTACGAGCAGTACTTC.

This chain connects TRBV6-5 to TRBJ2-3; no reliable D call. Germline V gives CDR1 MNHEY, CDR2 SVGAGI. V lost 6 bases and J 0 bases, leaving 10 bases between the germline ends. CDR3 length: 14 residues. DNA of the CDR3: TGTGCCAGCAGCCGTGCAGGTAGCACAGATACGCAGTATTTT. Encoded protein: CASSRAGSTDTQYF.

CDR3 amino acids: CASSLWGKKQGFGYTF. CDR3 DNA sequence: TGTGCCAGCAGCTTATGGGGAAAGAAACAGGGATTTGGCTACACCTTC. The chain employs TRBV11-2 and TRBJ1-2, with D possibly matching TRBD1 (6 bases). The V gene's germline CDR1 is SGHAT and CDR2 FQNNGV. V was trimmed by 2 bases and J by 7 bases, leaving 20 bases between them. CDR3 length: 16 residues.

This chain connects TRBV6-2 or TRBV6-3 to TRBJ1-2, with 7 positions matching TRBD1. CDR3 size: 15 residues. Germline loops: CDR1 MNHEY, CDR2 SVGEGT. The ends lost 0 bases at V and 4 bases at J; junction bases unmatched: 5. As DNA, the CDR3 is TGTGCCAGCAGTTACTCGAGGGACAGCGTCTATGGCTACACCTTC. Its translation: CASSYSRDSVYGYTF.

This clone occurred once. The CDR3 DNA sequence: TGTGCCAGCAGCCTGCCCGGACAGGGGGCTTACAATGAGCAGTTCTTC. This gives the protein CASSLPGQGAYNEQFF. The genes are TRBV5-5 and TRBJ2-1, with 11 bases fitting TRBD1. Per germline, CDR1 SGHKS and CDR2 YYEKEE (reference sequence). The V gene end was trimmed by 4 bases and the J gene end by 4 bases; junction bases not matched to a gene: 7. The CDR3 runs 16 residues.

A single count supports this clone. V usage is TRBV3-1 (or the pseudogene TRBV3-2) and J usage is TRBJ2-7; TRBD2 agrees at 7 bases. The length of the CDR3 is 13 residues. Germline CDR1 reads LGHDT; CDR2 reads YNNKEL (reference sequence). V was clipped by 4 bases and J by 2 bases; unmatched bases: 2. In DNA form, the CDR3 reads TGTGCCAGCAGCCTCGGACTAGCCTACGAGCAGTACTTC. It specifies CASSLGLAYEQYF.

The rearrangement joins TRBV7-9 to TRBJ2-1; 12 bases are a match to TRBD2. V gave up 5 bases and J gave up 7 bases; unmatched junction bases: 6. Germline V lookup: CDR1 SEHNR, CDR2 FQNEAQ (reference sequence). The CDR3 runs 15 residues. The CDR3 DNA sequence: TGTGCCAGCAGCCGACTAGCGGGAGAATGGAATGAGCAGTTCTTC. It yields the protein CASSRLAGEWNEQFF. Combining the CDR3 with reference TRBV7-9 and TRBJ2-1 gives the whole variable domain DTGVSQNPRHKITKRGQNVTFRCDPISEHNRLYWYRQTLGQGPEFLTYFQNEAQLEKSRLLSDRFSAERPKGSFSTLEIQRTEQGDSAMYLCASSRLAGEWNEQFFGPGTRLTVL.

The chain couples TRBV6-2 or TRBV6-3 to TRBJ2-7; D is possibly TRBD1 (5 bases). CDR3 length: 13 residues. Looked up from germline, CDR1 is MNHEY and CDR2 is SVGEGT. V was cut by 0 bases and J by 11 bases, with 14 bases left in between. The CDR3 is CASSYSTAPGKYF. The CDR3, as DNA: TGTGCCAGCAGTTACTCGACTGCCCCAGGGAAGTACTTC.

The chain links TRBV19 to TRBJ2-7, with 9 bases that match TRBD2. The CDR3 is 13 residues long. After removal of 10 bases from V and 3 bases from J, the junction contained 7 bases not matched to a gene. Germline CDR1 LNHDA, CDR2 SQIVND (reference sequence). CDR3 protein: CATGASGNYEQYF. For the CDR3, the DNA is TGTGCCACTGGGGCTAGCGGGAACTACGAGCAGTACTTC.

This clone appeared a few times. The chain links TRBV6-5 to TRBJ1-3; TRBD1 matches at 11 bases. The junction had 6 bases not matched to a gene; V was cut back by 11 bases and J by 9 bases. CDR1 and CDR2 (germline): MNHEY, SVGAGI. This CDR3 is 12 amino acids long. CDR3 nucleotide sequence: TGTGCCTGCGGACAGGGGGCTAGCACCATATATTTT. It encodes CACGQGASTIYF.

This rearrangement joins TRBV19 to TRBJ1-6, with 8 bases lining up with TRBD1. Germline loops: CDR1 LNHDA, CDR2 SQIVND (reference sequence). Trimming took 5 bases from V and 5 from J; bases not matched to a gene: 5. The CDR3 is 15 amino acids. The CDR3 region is CASSRQGNDNSPLHF. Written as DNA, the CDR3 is TGTGCCAGTAGTCGACAGGGGAATGATAATTCACCCCTCCACTTT.

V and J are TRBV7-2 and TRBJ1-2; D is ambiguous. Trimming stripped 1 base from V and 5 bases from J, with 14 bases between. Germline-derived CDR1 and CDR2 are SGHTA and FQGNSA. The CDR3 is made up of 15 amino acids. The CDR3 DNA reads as TGTGCCAGCAGCTTAGAACAGCTTGGATGGTATGGCTACACCTTC. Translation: CASSLEQLGWYGYTF.

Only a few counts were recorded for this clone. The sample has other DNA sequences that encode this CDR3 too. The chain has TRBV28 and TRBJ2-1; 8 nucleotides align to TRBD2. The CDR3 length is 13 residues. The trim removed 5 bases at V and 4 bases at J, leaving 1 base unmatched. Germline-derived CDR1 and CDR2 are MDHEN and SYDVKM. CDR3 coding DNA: TGTGCCAGCAGTGCTAGCGGGTACAATGAGCAGTTCTTC. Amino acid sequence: CASSASGYNEQFF.

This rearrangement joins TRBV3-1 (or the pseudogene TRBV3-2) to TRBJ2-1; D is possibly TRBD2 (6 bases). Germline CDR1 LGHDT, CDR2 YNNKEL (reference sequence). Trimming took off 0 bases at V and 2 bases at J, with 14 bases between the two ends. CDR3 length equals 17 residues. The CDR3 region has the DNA TGTGCCAGCAGCCAAGAGAGAGGCGGGGCCACCTACAATGAGCAGTTCTTC. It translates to CASSQERGGATYNEQFF.

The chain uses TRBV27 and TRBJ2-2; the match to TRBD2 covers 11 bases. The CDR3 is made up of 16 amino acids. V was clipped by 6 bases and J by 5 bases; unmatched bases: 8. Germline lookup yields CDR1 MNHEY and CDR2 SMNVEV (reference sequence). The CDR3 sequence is CASSITSGSLTGELFF. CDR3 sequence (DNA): TGTGCCAGCAGCATAACTAGCGGGAGTCTAACCGGGGAGCTGTTTTTT.

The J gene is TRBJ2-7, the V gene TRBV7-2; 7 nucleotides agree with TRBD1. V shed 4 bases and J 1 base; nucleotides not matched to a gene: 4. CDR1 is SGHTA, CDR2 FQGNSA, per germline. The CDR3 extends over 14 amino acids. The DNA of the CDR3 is TGTGCCAGCAGCTCCACACAGGGGTCCTACGAGCAGTACTTC. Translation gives CASSSTQGSYEQYF.

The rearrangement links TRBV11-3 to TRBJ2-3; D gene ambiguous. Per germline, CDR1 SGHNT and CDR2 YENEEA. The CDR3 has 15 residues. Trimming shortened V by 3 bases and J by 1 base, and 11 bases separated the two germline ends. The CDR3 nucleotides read TGTGCCAGCAGCTTTCGCGACACTGGCACAGATACGCAGTATTTT. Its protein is CASSFRDTGTDTQYF. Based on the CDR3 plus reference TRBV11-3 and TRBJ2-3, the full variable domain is EAGVVQSPRYKIIEKKQPVAFWCNPISGHNTLYWYLQNLGQGPELLIRYENEEAVDDSQLPKDRFSAERLKGVDSTLKIQPAELGDSAVYLCASSFRDTGTDTQYFGPGTRLTVL.